This T cell receptor (beta chain) was observed in a study of vaccination effects on CD4 cells after COVID-19. Worth noting for this clone: What it recognizes is unknown.

The CDR3 is 15 amino acids. V was cut by 7 bases and J by 6 bases, with 21 bases left in between. CDR1 is SNHLY, CDR2 FYNNEI, per germline. The assay was immunoSEQ multiplex PCR, and TCRdb's table has in-frame clones only and misses some. The top ten clones hold around 2.9% of a sample with about 73,000 clones, roughly 74% of them seen once. Peptide-pool stimulation followed by sequencing identified expanded antigen-specific CD4+ clonotypes in the ViraFEST assay. Cultured cells yielded isolated CD4+ T cells after 10 days. None of the vaccinated had previously contracted SARS-CoV-2, and their nucleocapsid antibodies tested negative.

The receptor comes from a human donor who received a COVID-19 vaccine. The J gene is TRBJ1-2, the V gene TRBV2; D may be TRBD1 (5 bases). The sample here was CD4+ T cells from PBMCs cultured with HCoV-NL63 spike peptides, taken before COVID-19 vaccination. The CDR3 DNA sequence: TGTGCCAGCAACGAGGCGGGGCTCCCTCAAAATGGCTACACCTTC. Amino acids: CASNEAGLPQNGYTF.